This entry features one T cell receptor (beta chain) sequence. A second PCR of about 7 to 12 cycles used a sample-barcoded 5' primer and a J-beta primer mix. Researchers report that a template-switch adaptor with 12 random nucleotides tagged each cDNA molecule. There were at least 3 million CDR3-containing paired-end reads obtained from each sample. TCRdb recomputed calls from the 5' RACE reads with MiXCR, one row per CDR3 protein. This table holds fewer than 800,000 distinct CDR3 sequences, more than 40% found once. The sample comes from a study of blood T cells in healthy people across ages. The germline V and J ends were trimmed by 3 bases and 8 bases, with 17 bases remaining between them. Germline CDR1 is SGHTA and CDR2 is FQGNSA. This CDR3 is 15 amino acids long.

This receptor was identified in a woman aged 60 to 75 in good health. The sample consisted of blood. This sequence joins TRBV7-2 and TRBJ2-1; maybe TRBD2 (6 bases). The CDR3 protein is CASSFGTGHGDEQFF. CDR3 coding DNA: TGTGCCAGCAGCTTTGGGACTGGCCATGGGGATGAGCAGTTCTTC.